The 11 T cell receptor beta chains reported below all come from one sample, sequenced in a study of T cells in Graves' hyperthyroidism and ophthalmopathy. RNA transcripts gave rise to amplified TCR beta CDR3 regions. An initial round of RT-PCR targeting the TCR CDR3 relied on the HTBI primer set. TCRdb reprocessed the multiplex PCR reads with MiXCR, giving one entry per CDR3 protein. The table includes 600,000 to 750,000 distinct CDR3 sequences, roughly a sixth detected once. The sample was blood. These receptors all come from a man aged 50 to 60 with Graves' hyperthyroidism.

CDR3 DNA sequence: TGTGCCAGCAGTTTCGCGCTTTCCTCGCAAGAGACCCAGTACTTC. It encodes CASSFALSSQETQYF. The chain uses TRBV27 and TRBJ2-5, with unresolved D. V was trimmed by 3 bases and J by 2 bases, leaving 13 bases between them. The CDR3 is 15 residues long. Germline V gives CDR1 MNHEY, CDR2 SMNVEV (reference sequence).

As concerns this clonotype: At one boundary the junction diverges from the germline segment, which might be a read error. The rearrangement uses TRBV5-1 and TRBJ1-1; D perhaps matches TRBD1 (6 bases). CDR1 and CDR2 from the germline V gene are SGHRS and YFSETQ. The CDR3 length is 15 residues. Written as DNA, the CDR3 is TGTGCCAGCAGCTTTTTCGGACAGAAGAACACTGAAGCTTTCTTT. Protein: CASSFFGQKNTEAFF.

There are many counts of this clonotype. The chain is built from TRBV2 and TRBJ2-1, with 7 nucleotides matching TRBD2. The V and J ends lost 6 bases and 5 bases, in that order; junction bases with no gene match: 19. This CDR3 has 18 amino acids. Germline lookup yields CDR1 SNHLY and CDR2 FYNNEI. The CDR3 here is CASRSVNLLGGPNNEQFF. The CDR3 DNA sequence: TGTGCCAGCAGATCAGTGAACTTACTGGGAGGGCCAAACAATGAGCAGTTCTTC. Complete variable domain (other parts from reference TRBV2 and TRBJ2-1): EPEVTQTPSHQVTQMGQEVILRCVPISNHLYFYWYRQILGQKVEFLVSFYNNEISEKSEIFDDQFSVERPDGSNFTLKIRSTKLEDSAMYFCASRSVNLLGGPNNEQFFGPGTRLTVL.

This clonotype has at least ten counts. The rearrangement joins TRBV7-3 to TRBJ2-1, with 8 bases identical to TRBD1. The V and J ends lost 5 bases and 11 bases, in that order; junction bases with no gene match: 8. CDR3 length: 13 amino acids. Germline V gives CDR1 SGHTA, CDR2 FQGTGA. The CDR3 loop reads CASSPLQGAQQFF. CDR3 sequence (DNA): TGTGCCAGCAGCCCACTCCAGGGGGCCCAGCAGTTCTTC.

This clonotype was seen ten or more times. This chain uses TRBV2 with TRBJ1-5; D unclear. The CDR3 is 15 amino acids. The germline gives CDR1 SNHLY, CDR2 FYNNEI. The V gene lost 5 bases and the J gene lost 0 bases, with 11 bases spanning the gap. Written as DNA, the CDR3 is TGTGCCAGCAGTCCCAGTGGGAATAGCAATCAGCCCCAGCATTTT. Its protein is CASSPSGNSNQPQHF.

The rearrangement links TRBV6-1 to TRBJ1-1, with D possibly being TRBD1 (5 bases). V lost 7 bases and J 1 base, leaving 19 bases between the germline ends. CDR3 length equals 16 residues. The germline CDR1 and CDR2 sequences are MNHNS and SASEGT. The CDR3 protein is CASTPRRGVGNTEAFF. The CDR3 coding sequence is TGTGCCAGCACCCCTCGTCGGGGGGTTGGGAACACTGAAGCTTTCTTT.

In this sample, this clonotype turned up many times. The V gene is TRBV18, the J gene TRBJ1-5, with 7 bases fitting TRBD1. CDR1 is KGHSH and CDR2 is LQKENI in the germline V gene. The CDR3 runs to 13 residues. V shed 3 bases and J 5 bases; nucleotides not matched to a gene: 1. CDR3 nucleotide sequence: TGTGCCAGCTCACCGGGGACAGATCAGCCCCAGCATTTT. This encodes CASSPGTDQPQHF.

This clonotype was counted ten times or more. The chain has TRBV11-2 and TRBJ2-3; TRBD1 might be the D (6 bases). Looked up from germline, CDR1 is SGHAT and CDR2 is FQNNGV. With 2 bases removed from V and 0 bases from J, the gap between germline ends came to 9 bases. The CDR3 spans 15 residues. The CDR3 region has the DNA TGTGCCAGCAGCTTAAGGACAGTTAGCACAGATACGCAGTATTTT. Its protein is CASSLRTVSTDTQYF.

The V and J genes are TRBV5-1 and TRBJ2-5; D is perhaps TRBD2 (6 bases). Deletions cut 1 base from V and 4 bases from J, with 17 bases between. The CDR3 covers 16 residues. Germline assignment: CDR1 SGHRS and CDR2 YFSETQ. As DNA, the CDR3 is TGCGCCAGCAGCTTGTCCGGGGCCGCCGGGGGAGAGACCCAGTACTTC. It yields the protein CASSLSGAAGGETQYF.

The sample holds many counts of this clonotype. The V gene is TRBV6-2 or TRBV6-3, the J gene TRBJ2-3; TRBD2 might be the D (6 bases). V shed 3 bases and J shed 0 bases, with 13 bases lying between them. Germline V gene sequence: CDR1 MNHEY, CDR2 SVGEGT. This CDR3 has 16 residues. The CDR3 DNA reads as TGTGCCAGCAGTTATTTAGCGGAGACTAGCACAGATACGCAGTATTTT. Amino acid sequence: CASSYLAETSTDTQYF.

This clonotype was observed a handful of times. The chain employs TRBV9 and TRBJ2-7, with TRBD2 matching 7 bases. V shed 0 bases, J shed 5 bases, and the junction held 8 bases outside the gene matches. Per germline, CDR1 SGDLS and CDR2 YYNGEE. This CDR3 is built from 15 residues. Here the CDR3 DNA reads TGTGCCAGCAGCGTAGGGGCGGGAGTGGGGAACGAGCAGTACTTC. Encoded protein: CASSVGAGVGNEQYF. Full variable domain (missing parts from reference TRBV9 and TRBJ2-7): DSGVTQTPKHLITATGQRVTLRCSPRSGDLSVYWYQQSLDQGLQFLIQYYNGEERAKGNILERFSAQQFPDLHSELNLSSLELGDSALYFCASSVGAGVGNEQYFGPGTRLTVT.